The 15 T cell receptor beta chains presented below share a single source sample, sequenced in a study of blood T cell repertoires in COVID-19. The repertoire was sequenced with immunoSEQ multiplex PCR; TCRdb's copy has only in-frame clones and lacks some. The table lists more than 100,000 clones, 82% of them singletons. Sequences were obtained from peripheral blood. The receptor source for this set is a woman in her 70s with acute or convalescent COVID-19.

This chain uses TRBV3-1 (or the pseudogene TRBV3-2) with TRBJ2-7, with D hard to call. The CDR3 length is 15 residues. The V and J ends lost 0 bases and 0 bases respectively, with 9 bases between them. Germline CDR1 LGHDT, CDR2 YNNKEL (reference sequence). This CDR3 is CASSQDPGDSYEQYF. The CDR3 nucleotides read TGTGCCAGCAGCCAAGATCCGGGTGACTCCTACGAGCAGTACTTC.

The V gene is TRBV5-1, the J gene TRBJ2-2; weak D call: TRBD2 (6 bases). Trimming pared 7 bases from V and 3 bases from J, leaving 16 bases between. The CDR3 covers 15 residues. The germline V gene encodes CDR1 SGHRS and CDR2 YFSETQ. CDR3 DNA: TGCGCCAGCGGCCATACGAGGAGGGACACCGGGGAGCTGTTTTTT. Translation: CASGHTRRDTGELFF.

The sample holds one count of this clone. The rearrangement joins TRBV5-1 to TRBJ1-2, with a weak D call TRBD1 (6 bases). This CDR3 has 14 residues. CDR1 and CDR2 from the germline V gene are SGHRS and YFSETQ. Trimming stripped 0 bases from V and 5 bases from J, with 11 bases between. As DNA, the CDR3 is TGCGCCAGCAGCTTGGGGGATACAGGGTATGGCTACACCTTC. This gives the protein CASSLGDTGYGYTF.

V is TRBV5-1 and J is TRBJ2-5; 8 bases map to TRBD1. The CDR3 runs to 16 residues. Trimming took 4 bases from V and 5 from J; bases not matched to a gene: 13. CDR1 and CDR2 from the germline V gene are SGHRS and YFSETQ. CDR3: CASSPIGRGRGETQYF. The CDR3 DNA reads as TGCGCCAGCAGCCCTATCGGCAGGGGGCGCGGGGAGACCCAGTACTTC.

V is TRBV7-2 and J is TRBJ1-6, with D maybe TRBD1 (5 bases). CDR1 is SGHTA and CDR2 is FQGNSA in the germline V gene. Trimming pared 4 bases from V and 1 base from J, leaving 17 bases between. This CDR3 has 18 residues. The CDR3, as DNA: TGTGCCAGCAGCTCCTCCCCCCGGGGGTTATCCTATAATTCACCCCTCCACTTT. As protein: CASSSSPRGLSYNSPLHF.

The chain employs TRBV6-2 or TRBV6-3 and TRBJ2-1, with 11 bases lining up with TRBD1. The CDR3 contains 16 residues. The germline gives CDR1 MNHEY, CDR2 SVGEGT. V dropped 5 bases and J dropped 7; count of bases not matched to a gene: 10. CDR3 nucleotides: TGTGCCAGCAGTCCGAGCGGACAGGGGGCGGTGAATGAGCAGTTCTTC. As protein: CASSPSGQGAVNEQFF.

The CDR3 sequence: CASSFGAYNEQFF. CDR3 DNA: TGTGCCAGCAGTTTCGGGGCCTACAATGAGCAGTTCTTC. The rearrangement links TRBV5-6 to TRBJ2-1, with D tentatively TRBD2 (5 bases). The V end was cut by 5 bases, the J end by 2 bases, with 8 bases between. This CDR3 is built from 13 residues. CDR1 SGHDT and CDR2 YYEEEE come from the germline V gene.

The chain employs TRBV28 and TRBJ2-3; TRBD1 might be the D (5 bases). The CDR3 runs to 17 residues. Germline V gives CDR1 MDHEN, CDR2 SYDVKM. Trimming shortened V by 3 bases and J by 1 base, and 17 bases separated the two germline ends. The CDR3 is CASSFYMPLGGTDTQYF. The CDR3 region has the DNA TGTGCCAGCAGTTTTTATATGCCCCTAGGGGGCACAGATACGCAGTATTTT.

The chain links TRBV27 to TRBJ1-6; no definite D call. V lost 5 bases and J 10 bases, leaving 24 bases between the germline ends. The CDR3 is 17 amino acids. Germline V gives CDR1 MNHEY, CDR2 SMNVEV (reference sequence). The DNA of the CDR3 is TGTGCCAGCAGTCCCACCCCTGGCCCAGTATCAATATCACCCCTCCACTTT. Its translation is CASSPTPGPVSISPLHF.

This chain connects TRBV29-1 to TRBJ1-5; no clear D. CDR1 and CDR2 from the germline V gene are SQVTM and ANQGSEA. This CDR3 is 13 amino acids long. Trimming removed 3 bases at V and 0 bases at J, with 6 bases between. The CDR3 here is CSVEEHSNQPQHF. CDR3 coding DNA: TGCAGCGTTGAGGAGCATAGCAATCAGCCCCAGCATTTT.

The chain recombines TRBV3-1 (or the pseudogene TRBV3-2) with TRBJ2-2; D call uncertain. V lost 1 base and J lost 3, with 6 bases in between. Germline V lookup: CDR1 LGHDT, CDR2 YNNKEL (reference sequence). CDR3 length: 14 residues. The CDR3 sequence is CASSQVRYTGELFF. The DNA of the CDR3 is TGTGCCAGCAGCCAAGTCAGGTACACCGGGGAGCTGTTTTTT.

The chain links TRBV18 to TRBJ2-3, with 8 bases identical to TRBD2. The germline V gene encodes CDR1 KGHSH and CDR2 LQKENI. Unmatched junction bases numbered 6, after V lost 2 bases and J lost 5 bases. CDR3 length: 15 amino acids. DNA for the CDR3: TGTGCCAGCTCACCAAGCCCGGGACTAGGAGATACGCAGTATTTT. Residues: CASSPSPGLGDTQYF.

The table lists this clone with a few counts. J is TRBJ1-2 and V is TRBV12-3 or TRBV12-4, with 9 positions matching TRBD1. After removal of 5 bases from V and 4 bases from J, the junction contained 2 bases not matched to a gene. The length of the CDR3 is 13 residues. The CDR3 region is CASSTGGGYGYTF. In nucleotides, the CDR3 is TGTGCCAGCAGTACAGGGGGCGGCTATGGCTACACCTTC.

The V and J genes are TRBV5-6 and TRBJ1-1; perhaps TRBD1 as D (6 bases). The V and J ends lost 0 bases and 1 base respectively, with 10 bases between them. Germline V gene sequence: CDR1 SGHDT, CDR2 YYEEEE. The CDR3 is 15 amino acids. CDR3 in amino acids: CASSLGDIRNTEAFF. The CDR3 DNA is TGTGCCAGCAGCTTGGGGGACATTCGGAACACTGAAGCTTTCTTT. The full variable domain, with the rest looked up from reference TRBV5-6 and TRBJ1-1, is DAGVTQSPTHLIKTRGQQVTLRCSPKSGHDTVSWYQQALGQGPQFIFQYYEEEERQRGNFPDRFSGHQFPNYSSELNVNALLLGDSALYLCASSLGDIRNTEAFFGQGTRLTVV.

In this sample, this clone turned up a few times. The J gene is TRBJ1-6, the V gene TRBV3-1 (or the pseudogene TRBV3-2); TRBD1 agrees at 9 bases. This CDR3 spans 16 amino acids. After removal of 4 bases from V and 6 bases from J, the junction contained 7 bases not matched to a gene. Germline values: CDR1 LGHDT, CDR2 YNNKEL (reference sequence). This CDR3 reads CASSLGTGMGNSPLHF. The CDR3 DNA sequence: TGTGCCAGCAGCCTCGGGACAGGGATGGGTAATTCACCCCTCCACTTT.